Shown below are 20 T cell receptor beta chains from a single sample sequenced in a study of blood T cell repertoires in COVID-19. Sequencing was performed with immunoSEQ multiplex PCR; in TCRdb, only in-frame clones are kept and a portion is missing. The sample holds 180,000 or so clones, around 85% seen once. Sequences were obtained from peripheral blood. These receptors came from a man aged 55 to 69 with acute or convalescent COVID-19.

This clone showed up just once. The chain recombines TRBV5-1 with TRBJ2-3; 11 bases match TRBD2. Germline V gene sequence: CDR1 SGHRS, CDR2 YFSETQ. The CDR3 length is 17 residues. CDR3 region: CATSTGTSGTSTDTQYF. CDR3 sequence (DNA): TGCGCGACCTCAACCGGGACTAGCGGAACTAGCACAGATACGCAGTATTTT. Full variable domain (missing parts from reference TRBV5-1 and TRBJ2-3): KAGVTQTPRYLIKTRGQQVTLSCSPISGHRSVSWYQQTPGQGLQFLFEYFSETQRNKGNFPGRFSGRQFSNSRSEMNVSTLELGDSALYLCATSTGTSGTSTDTQYFGPGTRLTVL.

The chain links TRBV10-2 to TRBJ1-1; D is unclear. Germline CDR1 reads WSHSY; CDR2 reads SAAADI. The V gene lost 2 bases and the J gene lost 1 base, with 5 bases spanning the gap. The CDR3 extends over 13 amino acids. This CDR3 reads CASSERGNTEAFF. The CDR3 DNA sequence: TGCGCCAGCAGTGAGCGGGGGAACACTGAAGCTTTCTTT.

The V and J genes are TRBV6-6 and TRBJ1-5; TRBD1 matches 9 bases. From germline, CDR1 is MNHNY and CDR2 SVGAGI (reference sequence). The CDR3 has 15 amino acids. V dropped 5 bases and J dropped 7; count of bases not matched to a gene: 9. This CDR3 is CASSAQQGAGQPQHF. The DNA for the CDR3 is TGTGCCAGCAGTGCTCAACAGGGGGCAGGGCAGCCCCAGCATTTT.

The V and J genes are TRBV27 and TRBJ2-7; tentatively, D is TRBD2 (5 bases). The CDR3 length is 15 residues. Germline V CDR1 and CDR2: MNHEY, SMNVEV (reference sequence). V lost 6 bases and J 3 bases, leaving 18 bases between the germline ends. The CDR3 loop reads CASSSVGNRGYEQYF. The DNA for the CDR3 is TGTGCCAGCAGCTCAGTAGGGAATCGGGGCTACGAGCAGTACTTC.

The chain links TRBV7-8 to TRBJ1-5; 8 bases are a match to TRBD1. This CDR3 spans 16 amino acids. Germline CDR1 SGHVS, CDR2 FQNEAQ. Germline trimming cut 3 bases from V and 1 base from J; bases unmatched to any gene: 5. CDR3 sequence reads: CASSLTGAFSNQPQHF. CDR3 DNA: TGTGCCAGCAGCTTGACAGGGGCCTTCAGCAATCAGCCCCAGCATTTT.

The chain uses TRBV19 and TRBJ2-2, with TRBD2 matching 14 bases. Germline CDR1 LNHDA, CDR2 SQIVND (reference sequence). With V trimmed by 5 bases and J by 5 bases, 7 bases remained unmatched. The CDR3 spans 17 residues. CDR3 loop: CASSPAGTSGRTGELFF. In nucleotides, the CDR3 is TGTGCCAGTAGTCCCGCCGGGACTAGCGGGAGAACCGGGGAGCTGTTTTTT.

The V gene is TRBV6-5, the J gene TRBJ1-6, with a weak D call TRBD1 (5 bases). The CDR3 contains 16 residues. Trimming cost V 2 bases and J 7 bases, with 15 bases left between them. From germline, CDR1 is MNHEY and CDR2 SVGAGI. This CDR3 reads CASSYARRATNSPLHF. The CDR3 DNA reads as TGTGCCAGCAGTTACGCGCGCAGGGCGACGAATTCACCCCTCCACTTT.

The chain employs TRBV28 and TRBJ1-2; no clear D gene. CDR3 length: 12 amino acids. Germline V gene data show CDR1 as MDHEN and CDR2 as SYDVKM. V was cut by 2 bases and J by 7 bases, with 8 bases left in between. This chain's CDR3 is CASSLGRVGYTF. CDR3 bases: TGTGCCAGCAGTTTAGGGAGGGTTGGCTACACCTTC.

The chain joins TRBV10-1 to TRBJ2-5, with TRBD2 identical over 9 bases. The junction had 13 bases not matched to a gene; V was cut back by 3 bases and J by 5 bases. The CDR3 consists of 17 residues. Per germline, CDR1 WNHNN and CDR2 SYGVQD (reference sequence). The CDR3 sequence: CASSDPATAGGPETQYF. For the CDR3, the DNA is TGCGCCAGCAGTGACCCCGCGACTGCGGGAGGGCCCGAGACCCAGTACTTC.

The gene calls are TRBV6-5 and TRBJ1-2, with unresolved D. Germline V CDR1 and CDR2: MNHEY, SVGAGI. CDR3 size: 15 residues. The V end was cut by 4 bases, the J end by 3 bases, with 15 bases between. The CDR3 loop reads CASSSQTGSHYGYTF. CDR3 DNA: TGTGCCAGCAGTTCGCAAACCGGGAGCCACTATGGCTACACCTTC.

The chain employs TRBV11-2 and TRBJ1-2; 8 nucleotides agree with TRBD1. The CDR3 has 14 amino acids. V lost 2 bases, J lost 4 bases, and 3 bases stayed unmatched. CDR1 is SGHAT and CDR2 is FQNNGV in the germline V gene. The CDR3 loop reads CASSLTDRVYGYTF. CDR3 DNA sequence: TGTGCCAGCAGCTTAACGGACAGGGTCTATGGCTACACCTTC.

The genes are TRBV27 and TRBJ2-7, with D unclear. The CDR3 has 14 amino acids. CDR1 is MNHEY, CDR2 SMNVEV, per germline (reference sequence). Trimming shortened V by 4 bases and J by 0 bases, and 10 bases separated the two germline ends. DNA of the CDR3: TGTGCCAGCAGTTCGTCCGGTTACTCCTACGAGCAGTACTTC. Encoded protein: CASSSSGYSYEQYF.

The CDR3 sequence is CASSPSPQDRINEQFF. In nucleotides, the CDR3 is TGTGCCAGCAGCCCTTCCCCCCAAGACAGGATCAATGAGCAGTTCTTC. This chain links TRBV5-8 with TRBJ2-1; tentatively, D is TRBD1 (6 bases). V was trimmed by 4 bases and J by 6 bases, leaving 20 bases between them. The length of the CDR3 is 16 residues. Germline values: CDR1 SGHTS, CDR2 YDEGEE.

The chain joins TRBV10-3 to TRBJ1-1, with 9 bases that match TRBD1. The J segment lost 0 bases and the V segment lost 5 bases, leaving 1 base of the junction unmatched. The germline CDR1 and CDR2 sequences are ENHRY and SYGVKD. This CDR3 has 14 residues. The CDR3 protein is CAISRTGVNTEAFF. CDR3 DNA sequence: TGTGCCATCAGTCGGACAGGGGTGAACACTGAAGCTTTCTTT.

This clone was picked up one time. The rearrangement uses TRBV19 and TRBJ2-3, with 12 bases fitting TRBD2. Germline V gives CDR1 LNHDA, CDR2 SQIVND (reference sequence). The length of the CDR3 is 16 residues. V lost 4 bases and J lost 7; bases outside the gene matches: 9. CDR3 sequence reads: CASSTRTSGNLYTQYF. CDR3 nucleotides: TGTGCCAGTAGTACCCGGACTAGCGGGAATCTGTATACGCAGTATTTT.

The V gene is TRBV29-1, the J gene TRBJ2-7; TRBD2 matches at 8 bases. Unmatched junction bases numbered 5, after V lost 6 bases and J lost 4 bases. CDR3 size: 12 residues. Germline V lookup: CDR1 SQVTM, CDR2 ANQGSEA. CDR3 residues: CSVRTSRYEQYF. The DNA for the CDR3 is TGCAGCGTCCGGACTAGCAGGTACGAGCAGTACTTC.

This clone was seen more than once but under ten times. The chain carries TRBV7-2 and TRBJ1-1, with 7 bases identical to TRBD1. This CDR3 has 14 residues. J lost 1 base, V lost 3 bases, and 2 bases had no gene match. CDR1 is SGHTA, CDR2 FQGNSA, per germline. The CDR3 DNA reads as TGTGCCAGCAGCTTTGGACAGGCGAACACTGAAGCTTTCTTT. It codes for CASSFGQANTEAFF.

The V and J genes are TRBV11-2 and TRBJ2-2; D ambiguous. Trimming took 5 bases from V and 6 from J, leaving 13 bases between them. Germline CDR1 reads SGHAT; CDR2 reads FQNNGV. The CDR3 length is 14 residues. CDR3: CASSPNYSSGELFF. CDR3 bases: TGTGCCAGCAGCCCCAACTACTCGTCCGGGGAGCTGTTTTTT.

This clone has just one count. This sequence joins TRBV4-2 and TRBJ2-2, with D unresolved. Germline V lookup: CDR1 LGHNA, CDR2 YNFKEQ. The CDR3 sequence is 15 residues long. The ends were cut back, 1 base at V and 0 bases at J, with 6 bases in the middle. CDR3 sequence reads: CASSQGHANTGELFF. The DNA of the CDR3 is TGTGCCAGCAGCCAAGGACATGCGAACACCGGGGAGCTGTTTTTT.

The chain uses TRBV5-1 and TRBJ1-1, with 8 bases matching TRBD1. Germline V gene sequence: CDR1 SGHRS, CDR2 YFSETQ. The CDR3 is 15 residues long. Unmatched junction bases numbered 9, after V lost 2 bases and J lost 6 bases. This CDR3 is CASSFQDRAVAEAFF. The CDR3 region has the DNA TGCGCCAGCAGCTTTCAGGACAGGGCGGTTGCTGAAGCTTTCTTT.